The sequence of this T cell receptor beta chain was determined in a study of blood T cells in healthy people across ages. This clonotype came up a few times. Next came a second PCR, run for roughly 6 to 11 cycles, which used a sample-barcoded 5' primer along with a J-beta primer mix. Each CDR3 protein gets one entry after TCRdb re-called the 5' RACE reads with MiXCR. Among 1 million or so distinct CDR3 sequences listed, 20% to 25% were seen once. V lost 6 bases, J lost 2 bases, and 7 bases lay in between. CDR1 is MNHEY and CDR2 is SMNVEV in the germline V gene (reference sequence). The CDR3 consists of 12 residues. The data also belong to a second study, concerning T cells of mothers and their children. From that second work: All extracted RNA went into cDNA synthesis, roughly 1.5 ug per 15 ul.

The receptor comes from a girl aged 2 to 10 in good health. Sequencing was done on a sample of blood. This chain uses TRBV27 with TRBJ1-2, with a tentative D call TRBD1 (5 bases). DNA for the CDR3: TGTGCCAGCAGGGGGGGAAACTATGGCTACACCTTC. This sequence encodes CASRGGNYGYTF.